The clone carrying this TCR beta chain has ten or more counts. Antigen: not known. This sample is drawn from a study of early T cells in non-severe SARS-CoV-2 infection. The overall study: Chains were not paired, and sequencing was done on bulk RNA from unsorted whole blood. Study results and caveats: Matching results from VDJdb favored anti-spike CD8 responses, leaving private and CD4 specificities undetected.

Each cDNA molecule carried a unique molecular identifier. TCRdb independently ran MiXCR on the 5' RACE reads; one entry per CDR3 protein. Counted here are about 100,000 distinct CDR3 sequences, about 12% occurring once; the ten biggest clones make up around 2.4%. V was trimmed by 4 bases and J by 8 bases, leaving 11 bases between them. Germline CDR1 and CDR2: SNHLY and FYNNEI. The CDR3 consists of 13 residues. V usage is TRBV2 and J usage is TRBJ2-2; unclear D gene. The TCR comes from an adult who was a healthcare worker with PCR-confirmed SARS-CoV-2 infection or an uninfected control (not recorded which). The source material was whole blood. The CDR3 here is CASSATGFGELFF. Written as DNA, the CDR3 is TGTGCCAGCAGTGCGACTGGCTTTGGGGAGCTGTTTTTT. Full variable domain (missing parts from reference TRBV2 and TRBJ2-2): EPEVTQTPSHQVTQMGQEVILRCVPISNHLYFYWYRQILGQKVEFLVSFYNNEISEKSEIFDDQFSVERPDGSNFTLKIRSTKLEDSAMYFCASSATGFGELFFGEGSRLTVL.